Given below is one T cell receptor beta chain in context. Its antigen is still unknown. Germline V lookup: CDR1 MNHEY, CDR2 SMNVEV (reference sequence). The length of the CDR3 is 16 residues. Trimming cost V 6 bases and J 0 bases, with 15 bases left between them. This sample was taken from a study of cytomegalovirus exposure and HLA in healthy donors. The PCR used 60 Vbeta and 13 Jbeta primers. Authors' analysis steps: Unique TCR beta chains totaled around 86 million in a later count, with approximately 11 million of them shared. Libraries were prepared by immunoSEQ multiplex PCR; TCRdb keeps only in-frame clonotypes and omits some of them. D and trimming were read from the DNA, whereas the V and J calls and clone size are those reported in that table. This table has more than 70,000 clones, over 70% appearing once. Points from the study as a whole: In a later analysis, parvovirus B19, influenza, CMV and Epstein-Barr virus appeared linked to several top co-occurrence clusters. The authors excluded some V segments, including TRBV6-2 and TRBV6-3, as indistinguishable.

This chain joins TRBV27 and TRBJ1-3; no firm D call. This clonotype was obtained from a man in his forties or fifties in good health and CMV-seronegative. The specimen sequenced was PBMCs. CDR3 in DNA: TGTGCCAGCAGCCCCGGTTTTGCCTACTCTGGAAACACCATATATTTT. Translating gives CASSPGFAYSGNTIYF.